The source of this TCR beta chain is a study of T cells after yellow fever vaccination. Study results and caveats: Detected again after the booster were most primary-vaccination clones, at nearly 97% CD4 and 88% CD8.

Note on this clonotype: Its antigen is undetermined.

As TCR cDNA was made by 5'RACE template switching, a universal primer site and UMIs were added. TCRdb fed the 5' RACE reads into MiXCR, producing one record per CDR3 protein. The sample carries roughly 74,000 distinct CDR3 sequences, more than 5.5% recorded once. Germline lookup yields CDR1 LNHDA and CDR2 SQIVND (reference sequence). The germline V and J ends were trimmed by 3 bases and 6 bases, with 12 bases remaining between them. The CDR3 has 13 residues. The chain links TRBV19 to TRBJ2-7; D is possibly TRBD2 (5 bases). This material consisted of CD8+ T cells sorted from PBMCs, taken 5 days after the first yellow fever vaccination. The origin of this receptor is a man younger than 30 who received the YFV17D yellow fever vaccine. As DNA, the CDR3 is TGTGCCAGTAGTATCACGGGAAGCGGCGAGCAGTACGTC. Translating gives CASSITGSGEQYV.